These 16 T cell receptor beta chains came from one sample sequenced in a study of T cell repertoires in cytomegalovirus infection. TCRdb recomputed calls from the reads with MiXCR, one row per CDR3 protein. In the table there are about 150,000 distinct CDR3 sequences, about 20% of which are singletons. Sequencing used PBMCs. These receptors were obtained from a human donor in good health (CMV status not recorded). Some clones in this sample may be carry-over from other donors' samples.

This clonotype was seen only a few times. The chain is built from TRBV15 and TRBJ2-3; TRBD2 matches at 9 bases. Unmatched junction bases numbered 6, after V lost 8 bases and J lost 3 bases. Germline lookup yields CDR1 LNHNV and CDR2 YYDKDF (reference sequence). The CDR3 has 14 amino acids. CDR3 loop: CATGAGGGTDTQYF. The CDR3 region has the DNA TGTGCCACCGGAGCGGGAGGTGGTACAGATACGCAGTATTTT.

The genes are TRBV20-1 and TRBJ2-6; D is perhaps TRBD1 (6 bases). The CDR3 spans 17 residues. Trimming stripped 6 bases from V and 3 bases from J, with 21 bases between. Germline V gives CDR1 DFQATT, CDR2 SNEGSKA (reference sequence). CDR3 loop: CSATGQPYDGGANVLTF. The CDR3, as DNA: TGCAGTGCCACCGGACAGCCCTACGATGGTGGGGCCAACGTCCTGACTTTC.

The chain combines TRBV6-6 with TRBJ1-5; a weak D match, TRBD1 (6 bases). CDR1 MNHNY and CDR2 SVGAGI come from the germline V gene (reference sequence). V lost 0 bases and J lost 7, with 10 bases in between. This CDR3 is 14 amino acids long. CDR3 loop: CASSYSRGYQPQHF. In nucleotides, the CDR3 is TGTGCCAGCAGTTACTCGAGGGGGTACCAGCCCCAGCATTTT.

The chain recombines TRBV7-6 with TRBJ2-3; 12 bases fit TRBD1. Per the germline V gene, CDR1 is SGHVS and CDR2 is FNYEAQ. This CDR3 is built from 13 residues. CDR3 sequence reads: CHVGTGGKDTQYF. The CDR3, as DNA: TGTCATGTGGGGACAGGGGGCAAAGATACGCAGTATTTT.

This clonotype has at least ten counts. V usage is TRBV10-3 and J usage is TRBJ2-6; TRBD1 agrees at 7 bases. Germline V gives CDR1 ENHRY, CDR2 SYGVKD. With 5 bases clipped from V and 0 bases from J, the junction kept 10 bases outside the gene matches. This CDR3 contains 18 residues. The CDR3 DNA is TGTGCCATCAGTTCCCCGGACAGGCTTATCTCTGGGGCCAACGTCCTGACTTTC. It is translated as CAISSPDRLISGANVLTF.

The chain carries TRBV20-1 and TRBJ1-6, with D possibly matching TRBD1 (6 bases). The CDR3 totals 16 residues. Germline CDR1 DFQATT, CDR2 SNEGSKA (reference sequence). Trimming removed 3 bases from V and 3 bases from J, with 15 bases in between. The CDR3 protein is CSAREGQGFYNSPLHF. In DNA, the CDR3 is TGCAGTGCTAGGGAGGGGCAGGGGTTCTATAATTCACCCCTCCACTTT.

The J gene is TRBJ1-2, the V gene TRBV5-5; the D is unclear. This CDR3 comprises 14 residues. The germline V gene has CDR1 SGHKS and CDR2 YYEKEE (reference sequence). V gave up 4 bases and J gave up 4 bases, with 14 bases separating them. Here the CDR3 reads CASSIGRDIYGYTF. CDR3 in DNA: TGTGCCAGCAGCATTGGACGGGATATCTATGGCTACACCTTC.

The CDR3 DNA reads as TGTGCCAGCAGTAGGGCCGGAAGCCATAATTCACCCCTCCACTTT. This encodes CASSRAGSHNSPLHF. This chain links TRBV7-9 with TRBJ1-6; D gene uncertain. Trimming cost V 6 bases and J 5 bases, with 14 bases left between them. The CDR3 spans 15 residues. CDR1 and CDR2 from the germline V gene are SEHNR and FQNEAQ (reference sequence).

A few counts support this clonotype. The V gene is TRBV14, the J gene TRBJ1-3; unclear D gene. There are 14 residues in the CDR3. Trimming stripped 5 bases from V and 0 bases from J, with 8 bases between. Germline lookup yields CDR1 SGHDN and CDR2 FVKESK. In DNA form, the CDR3 reads TGTGCCAGCAGCGACAACCACTCTGGAAACACCATATATTTT. Encoded protein: CASSDNHSGNTIYF.

This clonotype was seen many times. The chain uses TRBV7-2 and TRBJ2-7; 11 bases align to TRBD2. Germline lookup yields CDR1 SGHTA and CDR2 FQGNSA. The CDR3 loop spans 16 amino acids. J was trimmed by 4 bases and V by 5 bases; bases with no gene match: 10. CDR3 in DNA: TGTGCCAGCAGCCGAACCGGGACTAGCGGAGCTTACGAGCAGTACTTC. Translating it yields CASSRTGTSGAYEQYF.

This clonotype showed up many times. The J gene is TRBJ1-5, the V gene TRBV7-2; D gene uncertain. Germline CDR1 and CDR2: SGHTA and FQGNSA. The V gene lost 5 bases and the J gene lost 0 bases, with 5 bases spanning the gap. The CDR3 is 13 amino acids. The DNA of the CDR3 is TGTGCCAGCAGCCAGCATAGCAATCAGCCCCAGCATTTT. Translating gives CASSQHSNQPQHF.

About this clonotype: Just one base apart from a much larger clone, this may be a read error. The J gene is TRBJ1-3, the V gene TRBV7-2; TRBD1 is a possible D gene (5 bases). The length of the CDR3 is 15 residues. Germline CDR1 is SGHTA and CDR2 is FQGNSA. Here the CDR3 reads CASSHRDGSGYTIYF. The CDR3 DNA follows: TGTGCCAGCAGCCATCGGGACGGCTCTGGATACACCATATATTTT.

The chain employs TRBV12-3 or TRBV12-4 and TRBJ1-1; the match to TRBD1 covers 9 bases. The CDR3 contains 14 residues. V trimming: 8 bases; J trimming: 7 bases; junction bases outside the gene matches: 11. CDR3 sequence reads: CASRIPGQGYEAFF. In DNA, the CDR3 is TGTGCCAGCCGAATTCCGGGACAGGGATATGAAGCTTTCTTT.

This clonotype was detected a few times. This rearrangement joins TRBV29-1 to TRBJ1-1; D remains ambiguous. Looked up from germline, CDR1 is SQVTM and CDR2 is ANQGSEA. Between the trimmed V and J ends, which lost 7 bases and 0 bases, there was a span of 12 bases. The CDR3 has 13 amino acids. The CDR3: CSGTIEVNTEAFF. CDR3 in DNA: TGCAGCGGTACCATTGAGGTGAACACTGAAGCTTTCTTT.

The chain uses TRBV11-3 and TRBJ2-5; 14 bases match TRBD2. Germline values: CDR1 SGHNT, CDR2 YENEEA. With V trimmed by 5 bases and J by 5 bases, 4 bases remained unmatched. The CDR3 extends over 15 amino acids. Here the CDR3 DNA reads TGTGCCAGCAGCCAAGGGACTAGCGGGAGTGAGACCCAGTACTTC. It specifies CASSQGTSGSETQYF.

This chain links TRBV19 with TRBJ1-5, with D tentatively TRBD1 (5 bases). Trimming pared 10 bases from V and 5 bases from J, leaving 18 bases between. This CDR3 is 14 amino acids long. From germline, CDR1 is LNHDA and CDR2 SQIVND (reference sequence). The CDR3 DNA sequence: TGTGCCACCAGGGCCGAGGTTAGGCATCAGCCCCAGCATTTT. Encoded protein: CATRAEVRHQPQHF.